This TCR beta chain was recovered during a study of identical twins. This clonotype was counted a few times. The target antigen is unknown. Study-level results: Reduced insertions were recorded for abundant cord blood beta clonotypes, with no such pattern in memory repertoires.

Trimming took 6 bases from V and 1 from J; bases not matched to a gene: 6. Looked up from germline, CDR1 is MNHEY and CDR2 is SVGEGT. This CDR3 contains 15 residues. TCRdb re-called the 5' RACE reads through MiXCR, storing one row per CDR3 protein. The sample shows some 440,000 distinct CDR3 sequences, approximately 25% of them seen only once. These data were likewise used in another study, on T cells expressing NK-cell markers. From that paper: In about 6 donors, dominant NKG2C+ clonotypes were roughly 1.0-8% of CD8+ T cells.

The receptor was isolated from a woman under 30 in good health. The chain employs TRBV6-2 or TRBV6-3 and TRBJ1-1, with TRBD1 identical over 9 bases. The specimen sequenced was CD4+ T cells sorted from blood. The CDR3 reads CASRKPGQGNTEAFF. The CDR3 bases are TGTGCCAGCAGAAAACCGGGACAGGGGAACACTGAAGCTTTCTTT.